The 20 T cell receptor beta chains reported below all come from one sample, sequenced in a study of glioma-infiltrating T cells after dendritic cell vaccination. Only in-frame clones appear in the TCRdb table, and some are missing; sequencing was by immunoSEQ multiplex PCR. The table shows about 92,000 clones, with 85% to 90% occurring only once. This specimen consisted of blood, obtained before dendritic cell vaccination. The receptor set was obtained from a human donor with glioblastoma.

Here the CDR3 reads CASSEGESSYEQYF. The CDR3 DNA reads as TGTGCCAGCAGTGAAGGGGAGTCGTCCTACGAGCAGTACTTC. The chain carries TRBV6-1 and TRBJ2-7; the D gene is possibly TRBD2 (5 bases). V was clipped by 1 base and J by 1 base, with 8 bases between them. The germline gives CDR1 MNHNS, CDR2 SASEGT. CDR3 length: 14 residues.

This clone was seen only a few times. V usage is TRBV5-1 and J usage is TRBJ2-5, with 12 bases fitting TRBD1. Germline V gene sequence: CDR1 SGHRS, CDR2 YFSETQ. J lost 0 bases, V lost 4 bases, and 4 bases had no gene match. CDR3 length equals 16 residues. CDR3 nucleotide sequence: TGCGCCAGCAGCGGTGGGACAGGGGGCTACCAAGAGACCCAGTACTTC. It translates to CASSGGTGGYQETQYF.

This clone was detected only once. V usage is TRBV5-6 and J usage is TRBJ1-5; 7 positions match TRBD1. J gave up 3 bases and V 4 bases, and 7 bases lay outside the gene matches. The CDR3 is 15 residues long. CDR1 is SGHDT, CDR2 YYEEEE, per germline. The CDR3 region is CASSRGQLANQPQHF. In DNA form, the CDR3 reads TGTGCCAGCAGCCGGGGACAGTTAGCCAATCAGCCCCAGCATTTT.

The J gene is TRBJ1-3, the V gene TRBV18, with 11 bases fitting TRBD1. The CDR3 sequence is 15 residues long. The junction had 6 bases not matched to a gene; V was cut back by 5 bases and J by 6 bases. Looked up from germline, CDR1 is KGHSH and CDR2 is LQKENI. The CDR3 loop is CASSSSGQGVNTIYF. In DNA form, the CDR3 reads TGTGCCAGCTCATCGTCGGGACAGGGGGTAAACACCATATATTTT.

This chain uses TRBV5-1 with TRBJ2-1; TRBD2 matches at 7 bases. Germline V gene data show CDR1 as SGHRS and CDR2 as YFSETQ. Germline trimming cut 4 bases from V and 8 bases from J; bases unmatched to any gene: 15. The CDR3 extends over 16 amino acids. CDR3 residues: CASSRPRDYVDYEQFF. The CDR3 bases are TGCGCCAGCAGCCGACCCCGGGACTATGTTGACTATGAGCAGTTCTTC. The whole variable domain, remainder taken from reference TRBV5-1 and TRBJ2-1, is KAGVTQTPRYLIKTRGQQVTLSCSPISGHRSVSWYQQTPGQGLQFLFEYFSETQRNKGNFPGRFSGRQFSNSRSEMNVSTLELGDSALYLCASSRPRDYVDYEQFFGPGTRLTVL.

The V gene is TRBV11-3, the J gene TRBJ2-1; 9 bases fit TRBD2. With 5 bases clipped from V and 8 bases from J, the junction kept 13 bases outside the gene matches. From germline, CDR1 is SGHNT and CDR2 YENEEA. The CDR3 totals 16 residues. CDR3 protein: CASSPEGRGGVDEQFF. The CDR3 DNA reads TGTGCCAGCAGCCCCGAGGGGCGGGGGGGCGTAGATGAGCAGTTCTTC.

CDR3 nucleotide sequence: TGTGCCGCCGAGGTGATACTAGGTGGCACAGATACGCAGTATTTT. Its translation: CAAEVILGGTDTQYF. The rearrangement uses TRBV7-9 and TRBJ2-3, with D possibly being TRBD2 (5 bases). V gave up 11 bases and J gave up 1 base, with 19 bases separating them. Germline values: CDR1 SEHNR, CDR2 FQNEAQ (reference sequence). There are 15 residues in the CDR3.

The genes are TRBV6-5 and TRBJ1-2, with TRBD1 as a possible D gene (5 bases). Trimming stripped 6 bases from V and 0 bases from J, with 14 bases between. Germline V lookup: CDR1 MNHEY, CDR2 SVGAGI. The CDR3 has 15 residues. DNA for the CDR3: TGTGCCAGCAGACGGCCCGGGGGTTCTAACTATGGCTACACCTTC. Its translation is CASRRPGGSNYGYTF.

As regards this clone: Germline is not matched at one junction end, which may reflect a read error. This rearrangement joins TRBV5-4 to TRBJ1-2; 7 nucleotides match TRBD1. The CDR3 runs 14 residues. Germline CDR1 is SGHNT and CDR2 is YYREEE (reference sequence). The CDR3 sequence is CASRLATGAHGYTF. CDR3 sequence (DNA): TGTGCCAGCAGGTTGGCCACAGGGGCCCATGGCTACACCTTC.

This clone was found once. The chain carries TRBV4-1 and TRBJ2-1; 7 positions agree with TRBD2. Germline V gives CDR1 MGHRA, CDR2 YSYEKL. The CDR3 is 16 amino acids. Unmatched junction bases numbered 6, after V lost 0 bases and J lost 4 bases. The CDR3 DNA reads as TGCGCCAGCAGCCAAGATCGGGGACTAACATACAATGAGCAGTTCTTC. This translates into CASSQDRGLTYNEQFF.

This chain links TRBV7-2 with TRBJ2-5, with a possible D match to TRBD2 (6 bases). The CDR3 is 14 amino acids. Trimming stripped 5 bases from V and 1 base from J, with 11 bases between. In germline, CDR1 is SGHTA, CDR2 FQGNSA. The CDR3 DNA follows: TGTGCCAGCAGCCTTACCGGGGGCCAAGAGACCCAGTACTTC. Amino acids: CASSLTGGQETQYF. The whole variable domain, remainder taken from reference TRBV7-2 and TRBJ2-5, is GAGVSQSPSNKVTEKGKDVELRCDPISGHTALYWYRQSLGQGLEFLIYFQGNSAPDKSGLPSDRFSAERTGGSVSTLTIQRTQQEDSAVYLCASSLTGGQETQYFGPGTRLLVL.

The chain links TRBV5-6 to TRBJ2-5, with 12 bases fitting TRBD2. Germline V gene lookup returns CDR1 SGHDT and CDR2 YYEEEE. CDR3 length: 15 amino acids. The J segment lost 5 bases and the V segment lost 5 bases, leaving 7 bases of the junction unmatched. The CDR3 is CASRPRLAGDETQYF. CDR3 bases: TGTGCCAGCAGACCCCGACTAGCGGGGGATGAGACCCAGTACTTC.

This sequence joins TRBV7-9 and TRBJ1-4, with a tentative D call TRBD1 (6 bases). The CDR3 spans 15 residues. V shed 5 bases and J shed 3 bases, with 13 bases lying between them. The V gene's germline CDR1 is SEHNR and CDR2 FQNEAQ (reference sequence). The CDR3 bases are TGTGCCAGCAGCACCGAGACAGGTGCTAATGAAAAACTGTTTTTT. Amino acids: CASSTETGANEKLFF.

V gene TRBV30 combines with J gene TRBJ1-4; a weak D match, TRBD1 (5 bases). Germline values: CDR1 GTSNPN, CDR2 SVGIG (reference sequence). The length of the CDR3 is 12 residues. V gave up 0 bases and J gave up 12 bases, with 11 bases separating them. The CDR3 nucleotides read TGTGCCTGGAGTGTGGGGGGTCCTGAACTGTTTTTT. Residues: CAWSVGGPELFF.

This clone was seen a few times. This chain links TRBV6-5 with TRBJ2-7; 7 bases agree with TRBD1. The trim removed 4 bases at V and 9 bases at J, leaving 3 bases unmatched. The CDR3 is made up of 11 amino acids. CDR1 is MNHEY, CDR2 SVGAGI, per germline. CDR3 sequence: CASSSRGRQYF. For the CDR3, the DNA is TGTGCCAGCAGTTCCAGGGGGAGGCAGTACTTC.

This chain uses TRBV27 with TRBJ2-6; tentatively, D is TRBD2 (6 bases). The germline V and J ends were trimmed by 0 bases and 3 bases, with 15 bases remaining between them. The V gene's germline CDR1 is MNHEY and CDR2 SMNVEV (reference sequence). The CDR3 extends over 18 amino acids. The CDR3 is CASSLSRGFSVGANVLTF. The CDR3 nucleotides read TGTGCCAGCAGTTTATCACGGGGGTTTTCGGTTGGGGCCAACGTCCTGACTTTC.

The chain joins TRBV7-2 to TRBJ2-3; 12 bases fit TRBD2. J lost 5 bases, V lost 2 bases, and 8 bases had no gene match. Germline CDR1 reads SGHTA; CDR2 reads FQGNSA. The CDR3 extends over 17 amino acids. CDR3 in DNA: TGTGCCAGCAGCTTATCCGCTAGCGGGGGGGCCAAAGATACGCAGTATTTT. Translated, it gives CASSLSASGGAKDTQYF. Based on the CDR3 plus reference TRBV7-2 and TRBJ2-3, the full variable domain is GAGVSQSPSNKVTEKGKDVELRCDPISGHTALYWYRQSLGQGLEFLIYFQGNSAPDKSGLPSDRFSAERTGGSVSTLTIQRTQQEDSAVYLCASSLSASGGAKDTQYFGPGTRLTVL.

The gene calls are TRBV5-1 and TRBJ2-6; TRBD1 aligns across 7 bases. Germline V CDR1 and CDR2: SGHRS, YFSETQ. V shed 4 bases and J 9 bases; nucleotides not matched to a gene: 22. The CDR3 runs to 19 residues. The CDR3 region is CASSIGRGNDRALFNVLTF. The CDR3 bases are TGCGCCAGCAGCATAGGTAGGGGAAATGACAGGGCTTTATTCAACGTCCTGACTTTC.

The chain carries TRBV19 and TRBJ1-1; D gene unclear. Germline CDR1 reads LNHDA; CDR2 reads SQIVND (reference sequence). This CDR3 has 16 residues. V lost 0 bases, J lost 1 base, and 12 bases lay in between. This CDR3 is CASSIDPSPWNTEAFF. DNA for the CDR3: TGTGCCAGTAGTATAGATCCGAGTCCGTGGAACACTGAAGCTTTCTTT.

The chain has TRBV6-6 and TRBJ1-2; 9 positions match TRBD1. Germline loops: CDR1 MNHNY, CDR2 SVGAGI (reference sequence). J gave up 2 bases and V 6 bases, and 7 bases lay outside the gene matches. The CDR3 consists of 15 residues. DNA for the CDR3: TGTGCCAGCAGCCTAACACAGGGGGCGAACTATGGCTACACCTTC. Translation gives CASSLTQGANYGYTF.